Listed below are T cell receptor beta chains from one sample, sequenced in a study of regulatory T cells in long-lasting Graves disease. TCRdb passed the multiplex PCR reads through MiXCR, listing each CDR3 protein once. The top ten clones hold around 27% of a sample with around 320,000 distinct CDR3 sequences, 16% of them seen once. These records were also assigned to another study, of T cells in Graves' hyperthyroidism and ophthalmopathy.

This specimen was peripheral blood mononuclear cells (PBMCs), taken at new diagnosis, from a patient treated with antithyroid drugs. Receptors originate from a man aged 35-49 years with Graves disease. The CDR3 runs from the conserved cysteine through the conserved F or W. The D gene is left open where the match is weak. A row's size may be missing; if present it is once, few, many or a size class.

>TRBJ1-3|TRBV10-2|-|few
TGCGCCAGCAGTCAGTCTAGCTCTGGAAACACCATATATTTT
CASSQSSSGNTIYF
>TRBJ2-1|TRBV10-3|TRBD2|-
TGTGCCACATTCCCGGGGCTAGCGGTCAATGAGCAGTTCTTC
CATFPGLAVNEQFF
>TRBJ2-5|TRBV7-9|-|many
TGTGCCAGCAGCTTAGGACCGCAGCATCAAGAGACCCAGTACTTC
CASSLGPQHQETQYF
>TRBJ2-5|TRBV29-1|TRBD2|many
TGCAGCGCATGGTATAGCGGGGGAGTAGAGACCCAGTACTTC
CSAWYSGGVETQYF
>TRBJ1-1|TRBV30|-|many
TGTGCCTGGACCCAACAAGTGAACACTGAAGCTTTCTTT
CAWTQQVNTEAFF
>TRBJ2-3|TRBV24-1|-|few
TGTGCCACCAGTGCCCTGACAGGAATCAGCACAGATACGCAGTATTTT
CATSALTGISTDTQYF
>TRBJ2-2|TRBV5-1|-|-
TGCGCCAGCAGCCCCCGACCGACAGGACCCACCGGGGAGCTGTTTTTT
CASSPRPTGPTGELFF
>TRBJ1-5|TRBV2|-|many
TGTGCCAGCGGGGACGGATTGGGACAGCCCCAGCATTTT
CASGDGLGQPQHF
>TRBJ2-5|TRBV4-2|TRBD2|-
TGTGCCAGCAGTCAAACTAGCGGGAGGGCTGCAGAGACCCAGTACTTC
CASSQTSGRAAETQYF
>TRBJ2-6|TRBV5-1|-|few
TGCGCCAGCAGCTTGGTGACGGCTGGGGCCAACGTCCTGACTTTC
CASSLVTAGANVLTF
>TRBJ2-2|TRBV6-5|TRBD1|-
TGTGCCAGCAGTTACCCGGACCGCCAGGACAGGGGCACCACCGGGGAGCTGTTTTTT
CASSYPDRQDRGTTGELFF
>TRBJ2-1|TRBV20-1|TRBD1|-
TGCAGTGCTGGGGACAGGGGAAGATACAATGAGCAGTTCTTC
CSAGDRGRYNEQFF
>TRBJ2-3|TRBV28|TRBD2|many
TGTGCCAGCAGCCTGGGGGTGGGGGGGGTCGTGGAAGATACGCAGTATTTT
CASSLGVGGVVEDTQYF
>TRBJ2-2|TRBV5-1|-|many
TGCGCCAGCACAGACGTCTTGAACACCGGGGAGCTGTTTTTT
CASTDVLNTGELFF
>TRBJ2-5|TRBV6-1|TRBD2|many
TGTGCCAGCAGCCAGGGGGTGACTAGCGGGGGGAGACAAGAGACCCAGTACTTC
CASSQGVTSGGRQETQYF
>TRBJ2-5|TRBV5-1|TRBD1|-
TGCGCCAGCTCCAGGGGTGATACGTACAGGGGGCCAGAGACCCAGTACTTC
CASSRGDTYRGPETQYF
>TRBJ2-2|TRBV5-1|-|few
TGCGCCAGCAGCACTGAGGGTGCCGGGGAGCTGTTTTTT
CASSTEGAGELFF
>TRBJ2-3|TRBV24-1|-|few
TGTGCCACCAAACAGGACCCGACAGATACGCAGTATTTT
CATKQDPTDTQYF
>TRBJ2-3|TRBV20-1|TRBD2|-
TGCAGTGCTAGAGATCGGGCTAGCGGGGGGAACACAGATACGCAGTATTTT
CSARDRASGGNTDTQYF
>TRBJ1-2|TRBV9|-|many
TGTGCCAGCAGCCCAAATACGGGGGGCTACACCTTC
CASSPNTGGYTF
>TRBJ2-4|TRBV28|-|few
TGTGCCAGCAGCACAACAGGAAACATTCAGTACTTC
CASSTTGNIQYF